Listed below are T cell receptor beta chains from one sample, sequenced in a study of blood T cell repertoires in COVID-19. Assay: immunoSEQ multiplex PCR; the TCRdb copy retains only in-frame clones and omits some. The table has fewer than 200,000 clones, about 83% seen once. Specimen: PBMCs or T cells enriched from blood (not recorded which). The receptors here all came from a woman between 50 and 59 years old in a cohort exposed to, infected with or recovered from COVID-19 (not recorded which). CDR3s include the opening cysteine and the closing phenylalanine or tryptophan. The D gene is left open where the match is weak. For some rows the clone size is stated as once, few or many, or as a class when expanded; others skip it.

>once|TRBJ1-2|TRBV19|TRBD1
CASSTTGVPIYGYTF
TGTGCCAGTAGTACGACAGGGGTCCCTATCTATGGCTACACCTTC
>NA|TRBJ1-6|TRBV27|NA
CASSFMSSYNSPLHF
TGTGCCAGCAGTTTTATGAGCTCCTATAATTCACCCCTCCACTTT
>few|TRBJ2-7|TRBV3-1/TRBV3-2|TRBD1
CASSPADRENEQYF
TGTGCCAGCAGCCCCGCGGACAGGGAGAACGAGCAGTACTTC
>NA|TRBJ1-1|TRBV27|NA
CASGRWTYGATEAFF
TGTGCCAGCGGTAGGTGGACCTATGGGGCCACTGAAGCTTTCTTT
>NA|TRBJ2-1|TRBV7-2|TRBD2
CASSLTSGSGNEQFF
TGTGCCAGCAGCTTGACTAGCGGGAGCGGAAATGAGCAGTTCTTC
>NA|TRBJ1-6|TRBV27|NA
CASRTTGNSPLHF
TGTGCCAGCAGGACCACAGGGAATTCACCCCTCCACTTT
>NA|TRBJ2-1|TRBV4-3|NA
CASSHSRGYNEQFF
TGCGCCAGCAGCCACAGCCGGGGCTACAATGAGCAGTTCTTC
>NA|TRBJ1-1|TRBV4-1|TRBD1
CASSQGQGAMSTEAFF
TGCGCCAGCAGCCAAGGACAGGGGGCTATGAGCACTGAAGCTTTCTTT
>NA|TRBJ1-2|TRBV19|TRBD1
CASSRTGGNYGYTF
TGTGCCAGTAGTAGGACAGGGGGGAACTATGGCTACACCTTC
>NA|TRBJ2-3|TRBV20-1|NA
CSATGVDTQYF
TGCAGTGCTACGGGTGTGGATACGCAGTATTTT
>few|TRBJ2-2|TRBV24-1|TRBD1
CATSDYRDSPGLNTGELFF
TGTGCCACCAGTGATTACCGGGACAGTCCGGGGTTAAACACCGGGGAGCTGTTTTTT
>NA|TRBJ2-1|TRBV29-1|NA
CSVEAGSVGNEQFF
TGCAGCGTTGAAGCCGGCAGCGTTGGCAATGAGCAGTTCTTC
>once|TRBJ1-2|TRBV7-2|TRBD1
CASSQGTGLGYTF
TGTGCCAGCAGTCAGGGGACAGGTCTTGGCTACACCTTC
>NA|TRBJ1-2|TRBV27|NA
CASSRGPGVYGYTF
TGTGCCAGCAGTCGAGGACCAGGGGTATATGGCTACACCTTC
>NA|TRBJ1-5|TRBV4-1|TRBD1
CASSQDSIRTGGHNQPQHF
TGCGCCAGCAGCCAAGACTCGATTCGGACAGGGGGCCACAATCAGCCCCAGCATTTT
>few|TRBJ1-5|TRBV7-2|NA
CASSLRGGAQPQHF
TGTGCCAGCAGCTTAAGAGGGGGGGCTCAGCCCCAGCATTTT
>once|TRBJ1-2|TRBV27|TRBD1
CASSSSPGQGNYGYTF
TGTGCCAGCAGTTCCAGTCCGGGACAGGGGAACTATGGCTACACCTTC
>NA|TRBJ2-1|TRBV6-4|TRBD2
CASSPTSGRYNEQFF
TGTGCCAGCAGCCCGACTAGCGGGAGATACAATGAGCAGTTCTTC
>NA|TRBJ1-3|TRBV4-1|NA
CASSQVDGADTIYF
TGCGCCAGCAGCCAAGTAGATGGGGCGGACACCATATATTTT
>NA|TRBJ1-4|TRBV5-4|TRBD1
CASSPDRGPVGGEKLFF
TGTGCCAGCAGCCCTGACAGGGGGCCAGTAGGTGGTGAAAAACTGTTTTTT
>NA|TRBJ2-7|TRBV5-1|TRBD2
CASSSISSGGYEQYF
TGCGCCAGCAGCAGCATCTCTAGCGGGGGCTACGAGCAGTACTTC
>NA|TRBJ2-7|TRBV4-1|NA
CASSQAPGNSYEQYF
TGCGCCAGCAGCCAAGCCCCGGGGAACTCCTACGAGCAGTACTTC
>NA|TRBJ1-4|TRBV5-5|TRBD1
CASSLTGTGGSGEKLFF
TGTGCCAGCAGCTTGACCGGGACAGGGGGCTCGGGTGAAAAACTGTTTTTT
>NA|TRBJ2-1|TRBV19|TRBD2
CASSIRSSGVYYYNEQFF
TGTGCCAGTAGTATAAGGTCTAGCGGGGTATACTACTACAATGAGCAGTTCTTC
>NA|TRBJ2-5|TRBV19|TRBD2
CASSKTPGGGGAPTQETQYF
TGTGCCAGTAGTAAGACCCCTGGTGGCGGGGGGGCCCCGACCCAAGAGACCCAGTACTTC
>NA|TRBJ1-1|TRBV18|TRBD1
CASSPDRAGWGTEAFF
TGTGCCAGCTCCCCCGACAGGGCCGGGTGGGGCACTGAAGCTTTCTTT